This entry lists 7 T cell receptor beta chains sequenced from one sample in a study of cytomegalovirus exposure and HLA in healthy donors. PCR used 60 Vbeta primers and 13 Jbeta primers. Here immunoSEQ multiplex PCR was the method, and the copy in TCRdb shows in-frame clones only, minus some. There are under 200,000 clones in the sample; about 85% occur only once, and 1.1% lies in the top ten. Input material: PBMCs. The receptors here all came from a boy between 2 and 10 years old in good health and CMV-seronegative.

The rearrangement uses TRBV6-1 and TRBJ2-1; a possible D gene is TRBD1 (5 bases). The germline V and J ends were trimmed by 6 bases and 4 bases, with 10 bases remaining between them. The CDR3 loop spans 13 amino acids. The germline CDR1 and CDR2 sequences are MNHNS and SASEGT. The CDR3, as DNA: TGTGCCAGCAGACGACAGCAGTACAATGAGCAGTTCTTC. Its translation: CASRRQQYNEQFF.

V gene TRBV5-1 combines with J gene TRBJ1-1, with a weak D call TRBD1 (6 bases). The ends were cut back, 3 bases at V and 5 bases at J, with 14 bases in the middle. The CDR3 loop spans 14 amino acids. Germline values: CDR1 SGHRS, CDR2 YFSETQ. This CDR3 is CASSSTGFGTEAFF. The CDR3 region has the DNA TGCGCCAGCAGCTCAACAGGGTTTGGAACTGAAGCTTTCTTT.

The CDR3 loop reads CASSGGGLNEKLFF. CDR3 sequence (DNA): TGTGCCAGCAGCGGGGGGGGTCTTAATGAAAAACTGTTTTTT. The rearrangement uses TRBV28 and TRBJ1-4; possibly TRBD1 for D (5 bases). Trimming shortened V by 6 bases and J by 4 bases, and 12 bases separated the two germline ends. Germline V lookup: CDR1 MDHEN, CDR2 SYDVKM. The CDR3 contains 14 residues.

V gene TRBV28 combines with J gene TRBJ2-7; D is perhaps TRBD2 (5 bases). This CDR3 is built from 15 residues. V was shortened by 3 bases and J by 0 bases, with 12 bases between the two germline ends. Germline V lookup: CDR1 MDHEN, CDR2 SYDVKM. The CDR3 nucleotides read TGTGCCAGCAGTTTGTGGACGGGGAGCTCCTACGAGCAGTACTTC. Translation gives CASSLWTGSSYEQYF.

Only one count was recorded for this clone. The rearrangement links TRBV7-6 to TRBJ2-5; D is possibly TRBD1 (6 bases). CDR1 and CDR2 from the germline V gene are SGHVS and FNYEAQ. Deletions cut 2 bases from V and 5 bases from J, with 15 bases between. This CDR3 has 15 amino acids. CDR3 protein: CASSLMTGGGETQYF. In DNA form, the CDR3 reads TGTGCCAGCAGCTTAATGACAGGTGGAGGCGAGACCCAGTACTTC.

This clone occurred once. The chain links TRBV29-1 to TRBJ2-5; D possibly corresponds to TRBD2 (5 bases). With 4 bases removed from V and 0 bases from J, the gap between germline ends came to 9 bases. The germline gives CDR1 SQVTM, CDR2 ANQGSEA. This CDR3 comprises 13 residues. CDR3: CSVAGKYQETQYF. CDR3 coding DNA: TGCAGCGTTGCCGGGAAGTACCAAGAGACCCAGTACTTC.

CDR3 DNA sequence: TGCGCCAGCAGCCAAGGGACACCGCGTAATGAGCAGTACTTC. Translation: CASSQGTPRNEQYF. This chain links TRBV5-1 with TRBJ2-7; D is possibly TRBD1 (6 bases). The V and J ends lost 4 bases and 7 bases respectively, with 18 bases between them. The CDR3 contains 14 residues. In germline, CDR1 is SGHRS, CDR2 YFSETQ. Using reference TRBV5-1 and TRBJ2-7 for the parts outside the CDR3, the full variable domain is KAGVTQTPRYLIKTRGQQVTLSCSPISGHRSVSWYQQTPGQGLQFLFEYFSETQRNKGNFPGRFSGRQFSNSRSEMNVSTLELGDSALYLCASSQGTPRNEQYFGPGTRLTVT.